This is a list of T cell receptor beta chains from one sample in a study of blood T cells in healthy people across ages. TCRdb reanalysed the 5' RACE reads using MiXCR and keeps one entry per CDR3 protein. Among about 1.4 million distinct CDR3 sequences, almost 60% were seen once, and the ten largest hold 5% to 7%. Sequencing was done on a sample of blood. The receptors shown here come from a man between 18 and 35 years old in good health. Each CDR3 is given with its conserved first and last residue. The order of the fields is CDR3 length, V gene, D gene, J gene, clone size, CDR3 DNA, CDR3 protein. D genes are given only for firm matches. Expanded clones are given a class, and other clones once, few, many or no size at all.

length: 14; V: TRBV12-3/TRBV12-4; D: TRBD2; J: TRBJ2-7; size: few; DNA: TGTGCCAGCAGTCGACTAGCGGGACTGAACGAGCAGTACTTC; CDR3: CASSRLAGLNEQYF
length: 16; V: TRBV20-1; D: .; J: TRBJ2-1; size: few; DNA: TGCAGTGCTAGACTATCTCGGGGGCTATCCTACAATGAGCAGTTCTTC; CDR3: CSARLSRGLSYNEQFF
length: 15; V: TRBV19; D: TRBD1; J: TRBJ2-7; size: .; DNA: TGTGCCAGTAGTATAGCCGGGACAGCCTTTTACGAGCAGTACTTC; CDR3: CASSIAGTAFYEQYF
length: 15; V: TRBV29-1; D: .; J: TRBJ1-2; size: few; DNA: TGCAGCGTTGGAAGGCAGCTAACTTACAACTATGGCTACACCTTC; CDR3: CSVGRQLTYNYGYTF
length: 11; V: TRBV20-1; D: .; J: TRBJ2-3; size: .; DNA: TGCAGTGGGCTACGCACAGATACGCAGTATTTT; CDR3: CSGLRTDTQYF
length: 18; V: TRBV7-9; D: .; J: TRBJ2-4; size: .; DNA: TGTGCCAGCAGCGACGCAGGGAACGCGGTTCTAGCCAAAAACATTCAGTACTTC; CDR3: CASSDAGNAVLAKNIQYF
length: 14; V: TRBV29-1; D: TRBD1; J: TRBJ1-2; size: .; DNA: TGCAGCGTGGAGAACAGGGGAGCTAACTATGGCTACACCTTC; CDR3: CSVENRGANYGYTF
length: 17; V: TRBV7-2; D: .; J: TRBJ1-1; size: .; DNA: TGTGCCAGCAGCTTAGCGGTTGGGCCAGGGGCGCGGACTGAAGCTTTCTTT; CDR3: CASSLAVGPGARTEAFF
length: 16; V: TRBV4-1; D: TRBD2; J: TRBJ2-1; size: few; DNA: TGCGCCAGCAGCCAAGGGTTTGAGACTAGCAACAATGAGCAGTTCTTC; CDR3: CASSQGFETSNNEQFF
length: 16; V: TRBV7-2; D: TRBD2; J: TRBJ2-3; size: .; DNA: TGTGCCAGCAGCTTGGGAGCGGGAGGCTACACAGATACGCAGTATTTT; CDR3: CASSLGAGGYTDTQYF
length: 18; V: TRBV21-1; D: .; J: TRBJ2-5; size: .; DNA: TGTGCCAGCAGCAAAGGTGGACCACCCCTCACAATCCAAGAGACCCAGTACTTC; CDR3: CASSKGGPPLTIQETQYF
length: 15; V: TRBV28; D: .; J: TRBJ1-2; size: few; DNA: TGTGCCAGCAGTTGGGGGCGCGACGGGGTCTATGGCTACACCTTC; CDR3: CASSWGRDGVYGYTF
length: 16; V: TRBV4-2; D: TRBD1; J: TRBJ2-7; size: .; DNA: TGTGCCAGCAGCCAAGGGACCGGGACAGGGACCTACGAGCAGTACTTC; CDR3: CASSQGTGTGTYEQYF
length: 15; V: TRBV16; D: .; J: TRBJ1-5; size: .; DNA: TGTGCCAGCAGCCGCCACCAGGGTAGCAATCAGCCCCAGCATTTT; CDR3: CASSRHQGSNQPQHF
length: 14; V: TRBV11-1; D: TRBD2; J: TRBJ2-7; size: .; DNA: TGTGCCAGCAGCTTAGTGGGACTAGCACGCGAGCAGTACTTC; CDR3: CASSLVGLAREQYF
length: 16; V: TRBV11-2; D: TRBD1; J: TRBJ2-1; size: .; DNA: TGTGCCAGCAGCTTAGCCCCATGGGACAGCAATTACGAGCAGTTCTTC; CDR3: CASSLAPWDSNYEQFF
length: 12; V: TRBV29-1; D: .; J: TRBJ2-7; size: once; DNA: TGCAGCGTTGTGACCCCATACAATGAGCAGTACTTC; CDR3: CSVVTPYNEQYF
length: 14; V: TRBV7-9; D: .; J: TRBJ2-3; size: .; DNA: TGTGCCAGCAGCCCTCGGGAGTACCCAGATACGCAGTATTTT; CDR3: CASSPREYPDTQYF
length: 15; V: TRBV7-2; D: TRBD1; J: TRBJ1-6; size: .; DNA: TGTGCCAGCAACTTAGCGGGACAGCGGAATTCACCCCTCCACTTT; CDR3: CASNLAGQRNSPLHF
length: 14; V: TRBV6-5; D: TRBD1; J: TRBJ1-4; size: .; DNA: TGTGCCAGCAAAACAGGGGGATCTAATGAAAAACTGTTTTTT; CDR3: CASKTGGSNEKLFF
length: 14; V: TRBV14; D: .; J: TRBJ2-7; size: .; DNA: TGTGCCAGCAGCCAACTCAGGACTCAAGACGAGCAGTACTTC; CDR3: CASSQLRTQDEQYF
length: 16; V: TRBV20-1; D: TRBD2; J: TRBJ2-1; size: .; DNA: TGCAGTGCTCCCGACCTAGCGGGAGAAAGGTCCAATGAGCAGTTCTTC; CDR3: CSAPDLAGERSNEQFF
length: 13; V: TRBV29-1; D: .; J: TRBJ2-1; size: .; DNA: TGCAGCGTTGCTGGGCTTGCCTACAATGAGCAGTTCTTC; CDR3: CSVAGLAYNEQFF
length: 15; V: TRBV7-2; D: TRBD1; J: TRBJ2-7; size: few; DNA: TGTGCCAGCAGCTTAGGGGGACAGACCATCTACGAGCAGTACTTC; CDR3: CASSLGGQTIYEQYF
length: 15; V: TRBV2; D: TRBD1; J: TRBJ2-5; size: .; DNA: TGTGCCAGCAGATACGACAGGGTGCGACAAGAGACCCAGTACTTC; CDR3: CASRYDRVRQETQYF
length: 18; V: TRBV27; D: TRBD1; J: TRBJ1-6; size: few; DNA: TGTGCCAGCAGCAAAGCCTTTTCCGGGACAGCCGTTAATTCACCCCTCCACTTT; CDR3: CASSKAFSGTAVNSPLHF
length: 13; V: TRBV7-9; D: TRBD1; J: TRBJ1-2; size: .; DNA: TGTGCCAGCAGCAATTCTACAGGGGGTGGCTACACCTTC; CDR3: CASSNSTGGGYTF
length: 16; V: TRBV7-2; D: TRBD2; J: TRBJ2-3; size: .; DNA: TGTGCCAGCAGCTTAGCCTCTAGCGGAATCACAGATACGCAGTATTTT; CDR3: CASSLASSGITDTQYF
length: 14; V: TRBV6-5; D: .; J: TRBJ1-2; size: .; DNA: TGTGCCAGCAGTTTGGGAGGGTTGGACTATGGCTACACCTTC; CDR3: CASSLGGLDYGYTF
length: 11; V: TRBV12-3/TRBV12-4; D: .; J: TRBJ1-1; size: .; DNA: TGTGCCAGCACAGGGGACACTGAAGCTTTCTTT; CDR3: CASTGDTEAFF
length: 12; V: TRBV6-2/TRBV6-3; D: .; J: TRBJ2-1; size: .; DNA: TGTGCCAGCACCCAACTAGGGACTCCGCAGTTCTTC; CDR3: CASTQLGTPQFF
length: 14; V: TRBV24-1; D: .; J: TRBJ2-3; size: .; DNA: TGTGCCACCAAGGGACCCCTGGCCACAGATACGCAGTATTTT; CDR3: CATKGPLATDTQYF
length: 17; V: TRBV12-3/TRBV12-4; D: TRBD2; J: TRBJ2-5; size: few; DNA: TGTGCCAGCAGATCTTCCACTAGCGGGAGGGCCTATAAGACCCAGTACTTC; CDR3: CASRSSTSGRAYKTQYF
length: 14; V: TRBV10-3; D: .; J: TRBJ2-7; size: .; DNA: TGTGCCATCAGTGACGGGCAGGATAGTTACGAGCAGTACTTC; CDR3: CAISDGQDSYEQYF
length: 12; V: TRBV20-1; D: .; J: TRBJ2-7; size: .; DNA: TGCAGTGCTACCTCGGACAATTGCGAGCAGTACTTC; CDR3: CSATSDNCEQYF
length: 17; V: TRBV11-1; D: .; J: TRBJ2-5; size: few; DNA: TGTGCCAGCAGCCCCTACCCTGACATCGGTCCGAAAGAGACCCAGTACTTC; CDR3: CASSPYPDIGPKETQYF
length: 15; V: TRBV4-1; D: .; J: TRBJ2-1; size: .; DNA: TGCGCCAGCAGCGACACTCACACAGGAAACAATGAGCAGTTCTTC; CDR3: CASSDTHTGNNEQFF
length: 13; V: TRBV15; D: .; J: TRBJ2-5; size: .; DNA: TGTGCCACCAGCAGAGGGAGAAAAGAGACCCAGTACTTC; CDR3: CATSRGRKETQYF
length: 15; V: TRBV3-1; D: .; J: TRBJ2-7; size: .; DNA: TGTGCCAGCAGCCAAACGAATTTTCATAACTACGAGCAGTACTTC; CDR3: CASSQTNFHNYEQYF
length: 13; V: TRBV29-1; D: .; J: TRBJ2-5; size: .; DNA: TGCAGCGTTGTCGTACTGGGTAATGTGGAGCAGTACTTC; CDR3: CSVVVLGNVEQYF
length: 16; V: TRBV20-1; D: .; J: TRBJ2-1; size: once; DNA: TGCAGTGCTAGAGTTCCGAGGTTAGCCTCCTACAATGAGCAGTTCTTC; CDR3: CSARVPRLASYNEQFF
length: 14; V: TRBV12-3/TRBV12-4; D: .; J: TRBJ1-5; size: once; DNA: TGTGCCAGCAGTGTACAGGGTAATGGTCAGCCCCAGCATTTT; CDR3: CASSVQGNGQPQHF
length: 15; V: TRBV20-1; D: TRBD2; J: TRBJ2-3; size: few; DNA: TGCAGTGCTGAGGGACTAGCGGGAAACACAGATACGCAGTATTTT; CDR3: CSAEGLAGNTDTQYF
length: 14; V: TRBV7-2; D: TRBD1; J: TRBJ2-7; size: .; DNA: TGTGCCAGCAGGTTCACAGGGGGGTCCTACGAGCAGTACTTC; CDR3: CASRFTGGSYEQYF
length: 19; V: TRBV20-1; D: .; J: TRBJ1-2; size: .; DNA: TGCAGTGCTAGACTCTATTCAGGGGACCTCATAGGTACTAACTATGGCTACACCTTC; CDR3: CSARLYSGDLIGTNYGYTF
length: 16; V: TRBV20-1; D: TRBD2; J: TRBJ2-7; size: few; DNA: TGCAGTGCTAGGGCTTGGGACTACCGATACTCCTACGAGCAGTACTTC; CDR3: CSARAWDYRYSYEQYF
length: 16; V: TRBV5-1; D: TRBD2; J: TRBJ2-1; size: .; DNA: TGCGCCAGCAGCTTGCCCACTAGCGGGAGTCTTCAAGAGCAGTTCTTC; CDR3: CASSLPTSGSLQEQFF
length: 16; V: TRBV5-1; D: TRBD2; J: TRBJ2-5; size: .; DNA: TGCGCCAGCAGCCACGGACTAGCGGGAGTCGAAGAGACCCAGTACTTC; CDR3: CASSHGLAGVEETQYF
length: 15; V: TRBV20-1; D: .; J: TRBJ2-3; size: few; DNA: TGCAGTGCTATCTCCGGGGAGGCGGGCACAGATACGCAGTATTTT; CDR3: CSAISGEAGTDTQYF
length: 16; V: TRBV5-1; D: .; J: TRBJ2-1; size: .; DNA: TGCGCCAGCAGCTTGGATGACTACGGTATCTTCGGGGAGCAGTTCTTC; CDR3: CASSLDDYGIFGEQFF